This T cell receptor (beta chain) was recorded in a study of blood T cell repertoires in COVID-19. Germline trimming cut 5 bases from V and 5 bases from J; bases unmatched to any gene: 8. Germline CDR1 MNHEY, CDR2 SVGAGI. The CDR3 is 14 residues long. Sequenced by immunoSEQ multiplex PCR; TCRdb stores in-frame clones only, minus some. The table lists 85,000 to 100,000 clones, around 81% of them singletons. Input material: peripheral blood. This rearrangement joins TRBV6-5 to TRBJ1-1; 7 nucleotides line up with TRBD1. This clonotype was sampled from an elderly man with COVID-19, enrolled during active disease. Here the CDR3 reads CASSTDRRGTEAFF. The CDR3 region has the DNA TGTGCCAGCAGTACGGACAGGAGAGGGACTGAAGCTTTCTTT.